The rows below give T cell receptor beta chains drawn from one sample of a study of shared clonotypes between healthy human individuals. Profiled with immunoSEQ multiplex PCR; TCRdb holds only in-frame clones, not every one. The table lists about 690,000 clones, roughly 87% of them singletons. The sample comprised memory CD8+ T cells from PBMCs. The receptor source for this set is a man aged 18-30 years in good health. Some clones in this sample may be carry-over from other donors' samples. CDR3s include the opening cysteine and the closing phenylalanine or tryptophan. The order of the fields is V gene, clone size, D gene, J gene, CDR3 DNA, CDR3 protein. The D gene is left open where the match is weak. Clone sizes are given selectively: once, few, many, or a class where the clone is expanded.

TRBV7-6	-	-	TRBJ2-1	TGTGCCAGCAGCTTAGTGACTACCCCGGATGAGCAGTTCTTC	CASSLVTTPDEQFF
TRBV7-9	-	TRBD1	TRBJ1-1	TGTGCCAGCAGCTCTAGGGACAGTCGGAACACTGAAGCTTTCTTT	CASSSRDSRNTEAFF
TRBV19	-	-	TRBJ2-7	TGTGCCAGTAGTATTACAGGGTTCTACGAGCAGTACTTC	CASSITGFYEQYF
TRBV7-8	-	-	TRBJ2-7	TGTGCCAGCAGCTTAGCAGGGGCGCTGAATACCTACGAGCAGTACTTC	CASSLAGALNTYEQYF
TRBV6-5	-	TRBD2	TRBJ2-1	TGTGCCAGCAGTTACAGTGCGGGAGGGCCCGATGAGCAGTTCTTC	CASSYSAGGPDEQFF
TRBV5-5	-	-	TRBJ2-5	TGTGCCAGCAGCTCTTGGGGGATGGACCAAGAGACCCAGTACTTC	CASSSWGMDQETQYF
TRBV27	few	-	TRBJ2-2	TGTGCCAGCAGTTACGGAGGCACCGGGGAGCTGTTTTTT	CASSYGGTGELFF
TRBV9	-	-	TRBJ2-1	TGTGCCAGCAGCCCTGGGAGGCAGAGATACAATGAGCAGTTCTTC	CASSPGRQRYNEQFF
TRBV19	-	-	TRBJ2-1	TGTGCCAGTAGTATCTGGCCCCTCAATGAGCAGTTCTTC	CASSIWPLNEQFF
TRBV10-3	-	-	TRBJ2-7	TGTGCCATCAGGGGCGGGATAACCTACGAGCAGTACTTC	CAIRGGITYEQYF
TRBV29-1	-	TRBD1	TRBJ1-5	TGCAGCGTTGATCAGGGGGGACCTGGACGCAATCAGCCCCAGCATTTT	CSVDQGGPGRNQPQHF
TRBV19	once	-	TRBJ2-7	TGTGCCAGTAGTATTAGGGGGAGACCCTACGAGCAGTACTTC	CASSIRGRPYEQYF
TRBV5-8	-	-	TRBJ2-1	TGTGCCAGCAGCTTCCGGACAGGGCACTTAGCGGGAGCGGGTGAGCAGTTCTTC	CASSFRTGHLAGAGEQFF
TRBV28	-	TRBD1	TRBJ1-6	TGTGCCAGCAGCCTTAGCGGGACAGTAGGTTCACCCCTCCACTTT	CASSLSGTVGSPLHF
TRBV7-2	-	-	TRBJ2-7	TGTGCCAGCAGCTTAGTATCCGGAGTACTGAGCTCCTACGAGCAGTACTTC	CASSLVSGVLSSYEQYF
TRBV6-4	-	-	TRBJ1-1	TGTGCCAGCAGTGATATGGGGGGCACTGAAGCTTTCTTT	CASSDMGGTEAFF
TRBV2	-	-	TRBJ2-5	TGTGCCAGCAGTGACGATGGGGGGCCCCAAGAGACCCAGTACTTC	CASSDDGGPQETQYF
TRBV11-2	-	-	TRBJ1-5	TGTGCCAGCAGCTTATATGTGGAGGGCGGGGGCAATCAGCCCCAGCATTTT	CASSLYVEGGGNQPQHF
TRBV6-6	-	TRBD1	TRBJ1-2	TGTGCCAGCGCGGGAACCGACAGGGGGCATGGCTACACCTTC	CASAGTDRGHGYTF
TRBV28	-	TRBD1	TRBJ2-1	TGTGCCAGCAGAACGGACAGGGCGTCCTACAATGAGCAGTTCTTC	CASRTDRASYNEQFF
TRBV28	-	TRBD2	TRBJ2-7	TGTGCCAGCAGTTTAGAGCGGGATTCGGTCTACGAGCAGTACTTC	CASSLERDSVYEQYF
TRBV28	once	-	TRBJ2-2	TGTGCCAGCAGTTTATATAAAAGTTGGCTGGAAACGAACACCGGGGAGCTGTTTTTT	CASSLYKSWLETNTGELFF
TRBV4-1	-	TRBD2	TRBJ2-7	TGCGCCAGCAGCCCCGGTCCGGGACTAGCAGCTTACGAGCAGTACTTC	CASSPGPGLAAYEQYF
TRBV6-1	-	-	TRBJ2-2	TGTGCCAGCAGTGAAGGCAAGCTACGCGCCGGGGAGCTGTTTTTT	CASSEGKLRAGELFF
TRBV27	-	-	TRBJ2-7	TGTGCCAGCAGTTTCGGTGGGTCCTACGAGCAGTACTTC	CASSFGGSYEQYF
TRBV7-9	-	-	TRBJ2-7	TGTGCCAGCAGCCTTGCCACAGGGAAGTACTACGAGCAGTACTTC	CASSLATGKYYEQYF
TRBV7-9	once	-	TRBJ2-4	TGTGCCAGCAGCCCATTAGCGGCAAAAAACATTCAGTACTTC	CASSPLAAKNIQYF
TRBV9	-	-	TRBJ1-3	TGTGCCAGCAGCGGCGACTCTGGAAACACCATATATTTT	CASSGDSGNTIYF
TRBV28	-	TRBD2	TRBJ2-7	TGTGCCAGCAGTTTACCCCGGGAGGGGGGGAGCTCCTACGAGCAGTACTTC	CASSLPREGGSSYEQYF
TRBV27	-	-	TRBJ1-5	TGTGCCAGCAGTTTATTCGCAGGGTCGGGCAATCAGCCCCAGCATTTT	CASSLFAGSGNQPQHF
TRBV7-9	-	-	TRBJ2-3	TGTGCCAGCAGCGTTCAGGGTGACCGCACAGATACGCAGTATTTT	CASSVQGDRTDTQYF
TRBV5-1	-	-	TRBJ2-7	TGCGCCAGCAGCTCCCCGACAGAATCCTACGAGCAGTACTTC	CASSSPTESYEQYF
TRBV2	-	-	TRBJ2-1	TGTGCCAGCAGTGAGGTCAGCTACTCCTACAATGAGCAGTTCTTC	CASSEVSYSYNEQFF
TRBV7-3	-	TRBD1	TRBJ2-5	TGTGCCAGCAGCTTAACAGGGGGCAAGGAGACCCAGTACTTC	CASSLTGGKETQYF
TRBV2	-	-	TRBJ1-1	TGTGCCAGCAGTGAAGGAAGAAACGGGGACACTGAAGCTTTCTTT	CASSEGRNGDTEAFF
TRBV15	-	TRBD2	TRBJ2-7	TGTGCCACCAGCAGAGAAAGCGGGAGGAGCTCCTACGAGCAGTACTTC	CATSRESGRSSYEQYF
TRBV27	-	TRBD1	TRBJ2-7	TGTGCCAGCAGACTCACAGGGGGAGGCTCCTACGAGCAGTACTTC	CASRLTGGGSYEQYF
TRBV2	-	-	TRBJ2-7	TGTGCCATTATAGGAGTAGGGCTCTCCGGATACGAGCAGTACTTC	CAIIGVGLSGYEQYF
TRBV28	-	-	TRBJ2-7	TGTGCCAGCAGTCCGACTAGTCGCTCCTACGAGCAGTACTTC	CASSPTSRSYEQYF
TRBV5-5	-	-	TRBJ1-4	TGTGCCAGCAGCCCTAACCCGGGGCGTAGTAATGAAAAACTGTTTTTT	CASSPNPGRSNEKLFF
TRBV12-5	once	-	TRBJ2-1	TGTGCTAGTGGTTTAAGGGCAGGGAATGAGCAGTTCTTC	CASGLRAGNEQFF